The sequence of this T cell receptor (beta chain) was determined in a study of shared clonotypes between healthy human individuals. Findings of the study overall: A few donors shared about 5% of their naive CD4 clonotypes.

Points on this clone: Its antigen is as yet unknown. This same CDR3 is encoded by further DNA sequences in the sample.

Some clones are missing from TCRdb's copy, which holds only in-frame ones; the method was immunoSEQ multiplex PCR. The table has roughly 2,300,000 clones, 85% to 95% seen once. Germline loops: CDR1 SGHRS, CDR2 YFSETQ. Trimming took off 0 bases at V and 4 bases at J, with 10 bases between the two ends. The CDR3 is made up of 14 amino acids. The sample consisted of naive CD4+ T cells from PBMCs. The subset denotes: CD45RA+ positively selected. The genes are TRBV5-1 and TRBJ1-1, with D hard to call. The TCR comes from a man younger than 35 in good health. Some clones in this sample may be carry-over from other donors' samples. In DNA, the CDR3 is TGCGCCAGCAGCTTGGGGGGTCCCGGCACTGAAGCTTTCTTT. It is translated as CASSLGGPGTEAFF.